Listed below are T cell receptor beta chains from one sample, sequenced in a study of human T cells and chemical hapten exposure. MiXCR, run by TCRdb on the RACE reads, gives a single entry per CDR3 protein. In the table there are some 97,000 distinct CDR3 sequences, roughly 27% of which are singletons. Sequences were derived from whole blood, sampled in connection with sensitization to the hapten diphenylcyclopropenone (DPC). Receptors originate from a man in his forties or fifties with alopecia areata. Some clones in this sample may be carry-over from other donors' samples. Both conserved end residues are part of each CDR3. D genes are given only for firm matches. Part of the rows lack a size; the others show once, few, many or a class for expanded clones.

v_gene: TRBV5-5; abundance: .; j_gene: TRBJ2-2; d_gene: .; CDR3aa: CASSFEGANTGELFF; CDR3nt: TGTGCCAGCAGCTTTGAGGGGGCGAACACCGGGGAGCTGTTTTTT
v_gene: TRBV6-5; abundance: few; j_gene: TRBJ2-4; d_gene: .; CDR3aa: CASSYSRLAKNIQYF; CDR3nt: TGTGCCAGCAGTTACTCACGGCTAGCCAAAAACATTCAGTACTTC
v_gene: TRBV9; abundance: .; j_gene: TRBJ2-3; d_gene: .; CDR3aa: CASSVVGATSTDTQYF; CDR3nt: TGTGCCAGCAGCGTAGTTGGGGCAACTAGCACAGATACGCAGTATTTT
v_gene: TRBV10-3; abundance: few; j_gene: TRBJ2-7; d_gene: .; CDR3aa: CAISVEGKYEQYF; CDR3nt: TGTGCCATCAGTGTAGAAGGGAAGTACGAGCAGTACTTC
v_gene: TRBV5-4; abundance: few; j_gene: TRBJ2-7; d_gene: TRBD1; CDR3aa: CASSSLTGGLEQYF; CDR3nt: TGTGCCAGCAGCTCATTGACAGGGGGGTTGGAGCAGTACTTC
v_gene: TRBV7-2; abundance: few; j_gene: TRBJ2-7; d_gene: .; CDR3aa: CASSGQLAYEQYF; CDR3nt: TGTGCCAGCAGCGGCCAGTTAGCGTACGAGCAGTACTTC
v_gene: TRBV5-1; abundance: .; j_gene: TRBJ2-7; d_gene: TRBD1; CDR3aa: CASSLRGGSTYEQYF; CDR3nt: TGCGCCAGCAGCCTACGAGGGGGCTCGACCTACGAGCAGTACTTC
v_gene: TRBV6-5; abundance: .; j_gene: TRBJ1-6; d_gene: .; CDR3aa: CASSQSGAGHSPLHF; CDR3nt: TGTGCCAGCAGTCAATCAGGGGCCGGGCATTCACCCCTCCACTTT
v_gene: TRBV20-1; abundance: few; j_gene: TRBJ1-6; d_gene: .; CDR3aa: CSATPTRTAGNSPLHF; CDR3nt: TGCAGTGCTACACCCACCCGGACAGCGGGTAATTCACCCCTCCACTTT
v_gene: TRBV6-6; abundance: .; j_gene: TRBJ1-1; d_gene: .; CDR3aa: CASIEQLNTEAFF; CDR3nt: TGTGCCAGCATCGAACAGCTGAACACTGAAGCTTTCTTT
v_gene: TRBV6-6; abundance: .; j_gene: TRBJ2-7; d_gene: TRBD2; CDR3aa: CASSYSLASGSFEQYF; CDR3nt: TGTGCCAGCAGTTACTCGCTGGCTAGCGGGAGTTTTGAGCAGTACTTC
v_gene: TRBV5-1; abundance: .; j_gene: TRBJ2-3; d_gene: .; CDR3aa: CASSLFRDTQYF; CDR3nt: TGCGCCAGCAGCTTGTTTAGGGATACGCAGTATTTT
v_gene: TRBV20-1; abundance: few; j_gene: TRBJ2-3; d_gene: TRBD2; CDR3aa: CSASGGGGPTDTQYF; CDR3nt: TGCAGTGCTAGTGGGGGGGGAGGGCCCACAGATACGCAGTATTTT
v_gene: TRBV2; abundance: .; j_gene: TRBJ1-5; d_gene: TRBD1; CDR3aa: CASSLRDSQNSNQPQHF; CDR3nt: TGTGCCAGCAGTTTACGGGACAGCCAGAATAGCAATCAGCCCCAGCATTTT
v_gene: TRBV7-2; abundance: .; j_gene: TRBJ2-5; d_gene: .; CDR3aa: CASSVDGVGTQYF; CDR3nt: TGTGCCAGCTCCGTAGACGGGGTCGGGACCCAGTACTTC
v_gene: TRBV11-2; abundance: .; j_gene: TRBJ2-2; d_gene: TRBD2; CDR3aa: CASSYSGSGTGELFF; CDR3nt: TGTGCCAGCAGCTATAGCGGGAGCGGGACCGGGGAGCTGTTTTTT
v_gene: TRBV6-2/TRBV6-3; abundance: few; j_gene: TRBJ1-1; d_gene: .; CDR3aa: CASRLLPNTEAFF; CDR3nt: TGTGCCAGCAGATTACTGCCGAACACTGAAGCTTTCTTT
v_gene: TRBV2; abundance: few; j_gene: TRBJ2-6; d_gene: .; CDR3aa: CASLPGAGANVLTF; CDR3nt: TGTGCCAGCCTGCCAGGGGCTGGGGCCAACGTCCTGACTTTC
v_gene: TRBV10-3; abundance: .; j_gene: TRBJ2-2; d_gene: .; CDR3aa: CAINLREATDTGELFF; CDR3nt: TGTGCCATCAATCTCCGTGAAGCAACGGACACCGGGGAGCTGTTTTTT
v_gene: TRBV5-1; abundance: .; j_gene: TRBJ1-1; d_gene: .; CDR3aa: CASSLFGSFEAFF; CDR3nt: TGCGCCAGCAGCTTGTTCGGAAGCTTTGAAGCTTTCTTT
v_gene: TRBV12-3/TRBV12-4; abundance: few; j_gene: TRBJ2-7; d_gene: .; CDR3aa: CASSLIAGPSSYEQYF; CDR3nt: TGTGCCAGCAGTTTAATAGCCGGACCGAGCTCCTACGAGCAGTACTTC
v_gene: TRBV3-1; abundance: .; j_gene: TRBJ1-2; d_gene: .; CDR3aa: CASSQVRGSTGRYTF; CDR3nt: TGTGCCAGCAGCCAAGTCCGAGGCAGTACAGGTCGCTACACCTTC
v_gene: TRBV14; abundance: .; j_gene: TRBJ2-7; d_gene: .; CDR3aa: CASSQVDRKPNLHEQYF; CDR3nt: TGTGCCAGCAGCCAAGTCGATCGAAAGCCCAACTTACACGAGCAGTACTTC
v_gene: TRBV6-2/TRBV6-3; abundance: few; j_gene: TRBJ1-1; d_gene: TRBD1; CDR3aa: CASSSSGQVNTEAFF; CDR3nt: TGTGCCAGCAGTTCCTCGGGACAGGTGAACACTGAAGCTTTCTTT
v_gene: TRBV12-3/TRBV12-4; abundance: .; j_gene: TRBJ2-2; d_gene: .; CDR3aa: CASSRGSGSTGELFF; CDR3nt: TGTGCCAGCAGTCGTGGTAGCGGAAGTACCGGGGAGCTGTTTTTT
v_gene: TRBV12-3/TRBV12-4; abundance: .; j_gene: TRBJ2-7; d_gene: TRBD2; CDR3aa: CASRLAGGGEQYF; CDR3nt: TGTGCCAGCAGGCTAGCGGGAGGGGGCGAGCAGTACTTC
v_gene: TRBV27; abundance: many; j_gene: TRBJ2-7; d_gene: TRBD1; CDR3aa: CASSTGTGGDEQYF; CDR3nt: TGTGCCAGTTCCACCGGGACAGGGGGCGACGAGCAGTACTTC
v_gene: TRBV6-6; abundance: few; j_gene: TRBJ1-4; d_gene: .; CDR3aa: CASSTRGGFGEKLFF; CDR3nt: TGTGCCAGCAGTACCCGTGGTGGTTTTGGGGAAAAACTGTTTTTT
v_gene: TRBV20-1; abundance: few; j_gene: TRBJ2-7; d_gene: .; CDR3aa: CSATWDSLPGTEQYF; CDR3nt: TGCAGTGCTACCTGGGACTCACTCCCTGGGACCGAGCAGTACTTC
v_gene: TRBV28; abundance: many; j_gene: TRBJ2-7; d_gene: TRBD2; CDR3aa: CASRSPGASGRYEQYF; CDR3nt: TGTGCCAGCAGGTCCCCAGGGGCTAGCGGGAGGTACGAGCAGTACTTC
v_gene: TRBV4-3; abundance: .; j_gene: TRBJ2-3; d_gene: .; CDR3aa: CASSSEPRISTDTQYF; CDR3nt: TGCGCCAGCAGCTCAGAGCCCAGAATAAGCACAGATACGCAGTATTTT
v_gene: TRBV5-1; abundance: .; j_gene: TRBJ2-3; d_gene: .; CDR3aa: CASSLVAGTDTQYF; CDR3nt: TGCGCCAGCAGCTTGGTGGCGGGTACAGATACGCAGTATTTT
v_gene: TRBV3-1; abundance: .; j_gene: TRBJ1-5; d_gene: .; CDR3aa: CASSPDTMQPQHF; CDR3nt: TGTGCCAGCAGCCCGGATACTATGCAGCCCCAGCATTTT
v_gene: TRBV6-2/TRBV6-3; abundance: .; j_gene: TRBJ2-7; d_gene: TRBD1; CDR3aa: CASSYSETGAPYEQYF; CDR3nt: TGTGCCAGCAGTTACAGCGAGACAGGGGCCCCCTACGAGCAGTACTTC
v_gene: TRBV4-2; abundance: few; j_gene: TRBJ2-6; d_gene: .; CDR3aa: CASSQDPTNRPGANVLTF; CDR3nt: TGTGCCAGCAGCCAAGATCCGACCAACCGGCCGGGGGCCAACGTCCTGACTTTC
v_gene: TRBV20-1; abundance: .; j_gene: TRBJ2-6; d_gene: .; CDR3aa: CSALTNANVLTF; CDR3nt: TGCAGTGCTTTAACTAATGCCAACGTCCTGACTTTC
v_gene: TRBV20-1; abundance: once; j_gene: TRBJ2-5; d_gene: .; CDR3aa: CSALKGSGAETQYF; CDR3nt: TGCAGTGCCTTAAAGGGGTCAGGGGCCGAGACCCAGTACTTC
v_gene: TRBV6-5; abundance: few; j_gene: TRBJ2-7; d_gene: .; CDR3aa: CASSYSGSGAYEQYF; CDR3nt: TGTGCCAGCAGTTACAGCGGTAGCGGAGCCTACGAGCAGTACTTC
v_gene: TRBV28; abundance: .; j_gene: TRBJ1-5; d_gene: TRBD1; CDR3aa: CASTEHRGLNQPQHF; CDR3nt: TGTGCCAGCACAGAGCACAGGGGGTTGAATCAGCCCCAGCATTTT
v_gene: TRBV7-2; abundance: .; j_gene: TRBJ2-6; d_gene: .; CDR3aa: CASSFQGRTGANVLTF; CDR3nt: TGTGCCAGCAGCTTTCAGGGGCGAACTGGGGCCAACGTCCTGACTTTC
v_gene: TRBV27; abundance: .; j_gene: TRBJ2-7; d_gene: .; CDR3aa: CASSRTGMTYEQYF; CDR3nt: TGTGCCAGCAGCCGAACGGGCATGACCTACGAGCAGTACTTC
v_gene: TRBV5-1; abundance: .; j_gene: TRBJ2-7; d_gene: .; CDR3aa: CASSSTPGGYYEQYF; CDR3nt: TGCGCCAGCAGCTCAACCCCTGGTGGGTACTACGAGCAGTACTTC
v_gene: TRBV7-2; abundance: few; j_gene: TRBJ1-4; d_gene: .; CDR3aa: CASSSGQFEKLFF; CDR3nt: TGTGCCAGCAGCTCCGGACAGTTTGAAAAACTGTTTTTT
v_gene: TRBV2; abundance: few; j_gene: TRBJ2-3; d_gene: .; CDR3aa: CASSEAGLGRMSQYF; CDR3nt: TGTGCCAGCAGTGAAGCCGGGTTAGGGAGAATGTCGCAGTATTTT
v_gene: TRBV18; abundance: .; j_gene: TRBJ2-5; d_gene: TRBD1; CDR3aa: CASSPRGQLLGLQYF; CDR3nt: TGTGCCAGCTCACCACGGGGACAGCTCCTAGGGCTCCAGTACTTC